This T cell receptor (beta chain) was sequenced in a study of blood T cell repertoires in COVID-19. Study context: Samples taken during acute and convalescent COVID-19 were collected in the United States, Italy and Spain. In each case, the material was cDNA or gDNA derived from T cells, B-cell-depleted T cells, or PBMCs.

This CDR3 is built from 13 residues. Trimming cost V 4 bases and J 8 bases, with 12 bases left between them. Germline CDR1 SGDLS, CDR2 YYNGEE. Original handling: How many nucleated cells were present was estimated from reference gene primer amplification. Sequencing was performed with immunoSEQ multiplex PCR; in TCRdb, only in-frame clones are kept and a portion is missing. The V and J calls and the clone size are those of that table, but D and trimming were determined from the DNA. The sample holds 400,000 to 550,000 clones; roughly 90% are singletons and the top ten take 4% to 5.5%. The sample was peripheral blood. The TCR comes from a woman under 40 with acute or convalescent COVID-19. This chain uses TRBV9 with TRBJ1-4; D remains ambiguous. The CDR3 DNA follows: TGTGCCAGCAGCCCGAGCGACGGGGAAAAACTGTTTTTT. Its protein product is CASSPSDGEKLFF.